The clone carrying this TCR beta chain was seen many times. Antigen specificity is unknown. The CDR3 has 17 amino acids. Germline-derived CDR1 and CDR2 are MNHEY and SMNVEV (reference sequence). V was pared by 6 bases and J by 0 bases, with 15 bases between. A J-beta primer mix and a sample-barcoded 5' primer were used in a second PCR of about 7 to 12 cycles. Each cDNA molecule was tagged by a template-switch adaptor that had 12 random nucleotides. TCRdb called the 5' RACE reads again in MiXCR, with one record for every CDR3 protein. This sample has roughly 900,000 distinct CDR3 sequences, with 29% found just once. Samples had at least 7 million PBMCs isolated from them. This sample was included in a study of blood T cells in healthy people across ages. The study, taken as a whole, reports: Estimated diversity across one million T cells was deemed an underestimate. Higher diversity, along with more naive CD4+ cells, distinguished long-lived donors from aged donors.

The rearrangement joins TRBV27 to TRBJ2-6; maybe TRBD2 (6 bases). Sequencing was done on a sample of blood. The source is a woman older than 75 in good health. Written as DNA, the CDR3 is TGTGCCAGCAGCAAACCGGGACTGATCTCTGGGGCCAACGTCCTGACTTTC. The encoded protein is CASSKPGLISGANVLTF.